This T cell receptor beta chain was profiled in a study of CD8+ T cells in alopecia areata (dated by TCRdb to the late 2010s). Context from the whole study: The treated patients took part in an open-label pilot trial in which moderate-to-severe alopecia areata was treated with oral tofacitinib at 5 to 10 mg twice daily. TCRbeta CDR3 regions were amplified by immunoSEQ multiplex PCR with 35 Vbeta forward and 13 Jbeta reverse primers. Patients received tofacitinib for 6 to 18 months and were then followed off drug for 6 months to check for delayed response and recurrence. RNA came from the PAXgene miRNA kit for fixed scalp, the miRNeasy kit for PBMCs, and the RNeasy kit for mouse skin. Patients on tofacitinib were biopsied at baseline and after 4 and 24 weeks of treatment, and several of the patients also had a later scalp biopsy. Scalp clonality was compared among normal scalp (n=4), patchy alopecia areata scalp (n=8), and alopecia totalis/universalis scalp (n=8). High-throughput TCRbeta sequencing was used to examine T cell clonal expansion in alopecia areata in both the C3H/HeJ mouse model and human patients. In humans, TCRbeta sequencing was performed on scalp tissue and on sorted CD4+ and CD8+ peripheral blood T cells from healthy controls and from patients with patchy or totalis/universalis alopecia areata.

Sample time point, as interpreted from the label and publication: baseline before oral tofacitinib. Peripheral blood and lesional scalp punch biopsies were obtained from patients with alopecia areata. After PBMCs were isolated by density centrifugation and stained for CD3, CD4 and CD8, a FACSAria was used to sort CD4+ and CD8+ T cells. As regards this clone: Its antigen target is currently unknown. Qualities for individual bases were not recorded, and no much larger clone is one base off.

Taken from cysteine to phenylalanine, the CDR3 has 12 residues. Only the CDR3 region is kept as DNA, spanning 36 bases read in frame from base 1. From the germline V gene, CDR1 is SQVTM and CDR2 is ANQGSEA. Results and caveats for the whole study, not just this receptor: Shared TCR sequences between patients were less evident than in mice, which may be partly attributable to HLA diversity in the patient population. Compared with normal scalp, lesional scalp, particularly in alopecia totalis/universalis, had higher clonality and more expanded CD8+ clones, which suggests antigenic drive. Resident alphabeta T cells in normal human skin are also sequenced, complicating scalp TCR repertoire analysis, unlike mouse skin dominated by gammadelta T cells.

The method behind the library was the immunoSEQ multiplex PCR assay. RNA was extracted from all samples and reverse transcribed into cDNA, which served as template for TCR sequencing. SuperScript III was used to make first-strand cDNA, primed with a 2:1 mix of oligo-dT and random hexamers. Amplification bias was assessed with a synthetic immune receptor repertoire, and residual bias was removed computationally. In the authors' own workflow: Raw reads were preprocessed for error removal, and CDR3 was defined according to IMGT conventions as running from the conserved cysteine to phenylalanine. To get clonality, Shannon entropy was normalized by log2 of the number of productive unique TCRs and the result was subtracted from 1. Scalp TCRbeta sequences were cross-referenced with sorted blood CD4 and CD8 repertoires so that the CD4 or CD8 identity of scalp clones could be inferred. Here the immuneACCESS table is served through TCRdb, limited to in-frame sequences with V and J called. Missing clones are a known gap in these copies; in checked studies unresolved V genes cover under half, and the rest lacks a known reason. The V and J calls and clone size were taken over from that table, and D and trimming were inferred from the DNA. This sample has about 70,000 clones in its table, and more than 40% of those were observed once. The top ten hold about 17% of the sample.

The V and J segments used are TRBV29-1 and TRBJ2-5; the D segment cannot be called with confidence. The J call is doubtful: the DNA matches TRBJ2-7 better. The sample consisted of CD8+ T cells sorted from blood, taken at week 0. This clonotype was sampled from a human donor with alopecia areata. The CDR3 protein: CSVGKDSYEQYF. Read as DNA, the sequence is TGCAGCGTGGGGAAGGATTCCTACGAGCAGTACTTC.